There are a few counts of the clone carrying this T cell receptor beta chain. The antigen is unknown. The repertoire was sequenced with immunoSEQ multiplex PCR; TCRdb's copy has only in-frame clones and lacks some. The table lists 110,000 to 150,000 clones, approximately 89% of them singletons. This entry is derived from a study of cytotoxic CD8 clonotypes in ibrutinib-treated CLL. Study at large: The average sample held about 260,000 productive templates and 94,082 productive rearrangements. Study-level findings and limits: Clonality at baseline surpassed age-matched healthy donors and tracked circulating CD8+ T-cell counts. Under therapy, public clonotypes either contracted or stayed stable, and they were uncommon. At ibrutinib response, clonality increased, and at progression it declined back toward baseline.

Germline CDR1 reads MGHDK; CDR2 reads SYGVNS. Trimming shortened V by 10 bases and J by 0 bases, and 21 bases separated the two germline ends. The CDR3 is made up of 16 amino acids. The source of this sequence is a human donor with chronic lymphocytic leukemia. This material consisted of PBMCs, taken after 12 months of ibrutinib treatment. This chain joins TRBV25-1 and TRBJ2-5; weak D call: TRBD2 (6 bases). The CDR3 DNA follows: TGTGCCACCAAAGACCGACAACGGGAGTACCAAGAGACCCAGTACTTC. Translated: CATKDRQREYQETQYF.